The T cell receptor beta chain under discussion was sequenced for a study of molecular identifiers for immune sequencing clone quantification. Points from the study as a whole: Among effectors, clones above 20 RNA copies held over 97% of molecules; among naive cells, under 1%. Barcodes shared by identical TCR molecules could lead to underestimated sizes of highly expanded clones.

As regards this clonotype: The antigen is unknown.

TCRdb re-called the PCR reads through MiXCR, storing one row per CDR3 protein. The data hold about 510,000 distinct CDR3 sequences, with roughly a fifth observed a single time. Trimming took 7 bases from V and 3 from J, leaving 18 bases between them. Looked up from germline, CDR1 is MNHNS and CDR2 is SASEGT. There are 15 residues in the CDR3. Between roughly 18,000 and 1,100,000 sorted cells, with 10%, 30% or 50% RNA, yielded naive CD8 libraries. Input material: naive CD8+ T cells from blood, with Jurkat cell RNA spiked in. As for subset: FACS-sorted CD8+CD4-CCR7+CD45RA+ naive T cells. The chain combines TRBV6-1 with TRBJ1-1; tentatively, D is TRBD1 (6 bases). The clonotype comes from a human donor in good health. Some libraries in this study had Jurkat cell RNA spiked in. The CDR3 DNA reads TGTGCCAGCAAGACGGAGGGGGGATGGCACACTGAAGCTTTCTTT. It yields the protein CASKTEGGWHTEAFF.